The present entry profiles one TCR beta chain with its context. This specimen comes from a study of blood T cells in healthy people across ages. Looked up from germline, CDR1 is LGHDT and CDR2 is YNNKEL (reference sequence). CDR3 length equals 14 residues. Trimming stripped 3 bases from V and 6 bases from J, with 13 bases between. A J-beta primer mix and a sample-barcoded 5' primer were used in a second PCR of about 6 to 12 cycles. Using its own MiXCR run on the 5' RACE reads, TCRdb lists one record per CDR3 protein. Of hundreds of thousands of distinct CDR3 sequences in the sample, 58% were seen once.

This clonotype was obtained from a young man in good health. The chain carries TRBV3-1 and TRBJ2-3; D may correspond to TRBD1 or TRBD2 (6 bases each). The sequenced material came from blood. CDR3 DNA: TGTGCCAGCAGCCATGGGGGGCGATCCGATACGCAGTATTTT. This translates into CASSHGGRSDTQYF.